This is a list of T cell receptor beta chains from one sample in a study of prognosis after radiotherapy for stage I lung cancer. TCRdb independently ran MiXCR on the multiplex PCR reads; one entry per CDR3 protein. The repertoire has 25,000 to 30,000 distinct CDR3 sequences, around 30% of them found once; the top ten carry around an eighth. The sample here was PBMCs, taken before or after stereotactic body radiation therapy (not recorded which). These receptor sequences come from a donor of 50 years or more with non-small cell lung cancer. The CDR3 runs from the conserved cysteine through the conserved F or W. A D gene is named only where the DNA matches it firmly. Clone size is stated in some rows and not others, as once, few, many or a class when expanded.

j_call: TRBJ2-1
v_call: TRBV7-2
clone_size: NA
d_call: NA
cdr3_nt: NA
cdr3_aa: CASSLLWASGTLFF

j_call: TRBJ2-5
v_call: TRBV7-9
clone_size: NA
d_call: NA
cdr3_nt: TGTGCCAGCAGCTTAGGGGAATACCAAGGGACCCAGTACTTC
cdr3_aa: CASSLGEYQGTQYF

j_call: TRBJ2-2
v_call: TRBV9
clone_size: many
d_call: NA
cdr3_nt: TGTGCCAGCAGCCGCCATCAGGGGTTCGGGGAGCTGTTTTTT
cdr3_aa: CASSRHQGFGELFF

j_call: TRBJ1-2
v_call: TRBV28
clone_size: NA
d_call: NA
cdr3_nt: TGTGCCAGCCAGACAATAACTAACTATGGCTACACCTTC
cdr3_aa: CASQTITNYGYTF

j_call: TRBJ2-1
v_call: TRBV6-2/TRBV6-3
clone_size: many
d_call: TRBD1
cdr3_nt: TGTGCCAGCAGTACAGTTTTCGGGACAGGGTCGGCGGAGCAGTTCTTC
cdr3_aa: CASSTVFGTGSAEQFF

j_call: TRBJ1-2
v_call: TRBV5-6
clone_size: many
d_call: TRBD1
cdr3_nt: TGTGCCAGCAGCCCCCCAAACAGGGGGCATGGCTACACCTTC
cdr3_aa: CASSPPNRGHGYTF

j_call: TRBJ2-7
v_call: TRBV14
clone_size: many
d_call: TRBD2
cdr3_nt: TGTGCCAGCAGCCAAGCCTCAGCGGGAGGGGGCGAGCAGTACTTC
cdr3_aa: CASSQASAGGGEQYF

j_call: TRBJ2-7
v_call: TRBV29-1
clone_size: many
d_call: TRBD1
cdr3_nt: TGCAGCGTTGTCACAGGGGAGACCTACGAGCAGTACTTC
cdr3_aa: CSVVTGETYEQYF

j_call: TRBJ2-3
v_call: TRBV27
clone_size: medium-sized
d_call: TRBD2
cdr3_nt: TGTGCCAGCAGTTTATCACGGCCCAGCGCTAGCGGGAGGGCCCACTCAAGCACAGATACGCAGTATTTT
cdr3_aa: CASSLSRPSASGRAHSSTDTQYF

j_call: TRBJ2-1
v_call: TRBV20-1
clone_size: many
d_call: NA
cdr3_nt: TGCAGTGCCACAGGGTCTAGCGGCAATGAGCAGTTCTTC
cdr3_aa: CSATGSSGNEQFF

j_call: TRBJ2-7
v_call: TRBV10-3
clone_size: NA
d_call: TRBD2
cdr3_nt: TGTGCCATCAGTGGACCACAGGGGTCTTCGACTAGCGGGAGGTACGAGCAGTACTTC
cdr3_aa: CAISGPQGSSTSGRYEQYF

j_call: TRBJ1-5
v_call: TRBV20-1
clone_size: NA
d_call: NA
cdr3_nt: TGCAGTGCTAGGGTCGGCAGTAACCAGCCCCAGCATTTT
cdr3_aa: CSARVGSNQPQHF

j_call: TRBJ2-6
v_call: TRBV10-3
clone_size: many
d_call: NA
cdr3_nt: TGTGCCATCAGTGAGTCCGGGACCTCTGGGGCCAACGTCCTGACTTTC
cdr3_aa: CAISESGTSGANVLTF

j_call: TRBJ2-7
v_call: TRBV6-1
clone_size: many
d_call: NA
cdr3_nt: TGTGCCAGCACCCCCCAAGCGGGCCTATCCGAGCAGTACTTC
cdr3_aa: CASTPQAGLSEQYF

j_call: TRBJ1-2
v_call: TRBV28
clone_size: many
d_call: TRBD1
cdr3_nt: TGTGCCAGCAGTCCCGGGACAGGGGCCCCCTATGGCTACACCTTC
cdr3_aa: CASSPGTGAPYGYTF

j_call: TRBJ2-7
v_call: TRBV10-2
clone_size: many
d_call: NA
cdr3_nt: TGCGCCAGCAGCGCGGGACACCAGGAACTCTACGAGCAGTACTTC
cdr3_aa: CASSAGHQELYEQYF

j_call: TRBJ2-1
v_call: TRBV12-3/TRBV12-4
clone_size: many
d_call: TRBD2
cdr3_nt: TGTGCCAGCAGTTTATGGGGCGGGGGGGCGGGCAATGAGCAGTTCTTC
cdr3_aa: CASSLWGGGAGNEQFF

j_call: TRBJ2-2
v_call: TRBV6-1
clone_size: NA
d_call: NA
cdr3_nt: TGTGCCAGCTACCCGACAGGTAACACCGGGGAGCTGTTTTTT
cdr3_aa: CASYPTGNTGELFF

j_call: TRBJ2-5
v_call: TRBV2
clone_size: many
d_call: NA
cdr3_nt: TGTGCCAGCAGGTCAGGTCTCCAAGAGACCCAGTACTTC
cdr3_aa: CASRSGLQETQYF

j_call: TRBJ1-5
v_call: TRBV4-1
clone_size: NA
d_call: NA
cdr3_nt: TGCGCCAGCAGCCAAGATGTGGGAGTCGGCAATCAGCCCCAGCATTTT
cdr3_aa: CASSQDVGVGNQPQHF

j_call: TRBJ1-1
v_call: TRBV12-3/TRBV12-4
clone_size: many
d_call: NA
cdr3_nt: TGTGCCAGCAGTCAGGTGGGGAGCACTGAAGCTTTCTTT
cdr3_aa: CASSQVGSTEAFF

j_call: TRBJ2-1
v_call: TRBV29-1
clone_size: NA
d_call: TRBD1
cdr3_nt: TGCATTGCCAGACAGGGGTCAAATGAGCAGTTCTTC
cdr3_aa: CIARQGSNEQFF

j_call: TRBJ1-2
v_call: TRBV20-1
clone_size: NA
d_call: NA
cdr3_nt: TGCAGTGCTAGAGGGTCCCTCGAGCAGGGCTACACCTTC
cdr3_aa: CSARGSLEQGYTF

j_call: TRBJ1-6
v_call: TRBV5-1
clone_size: medium-sized
d_call: TRBD1
cdr3_nt: TGCGCCAGCAGCGCCGGGACAGGGGTTGATTCACCCCTCCACTTT
cdr3_aa: CASSAGTGVDSPLHF

j_call: TRBJ2-1
v_call: TRBV5-1
clone_size: NA
d_call: NA
cdr3_nt: TGCGCCAGCAGCTTGGTTCCATCGTCCCACAATGAGCAGTTCTTC
cdr3_aa: CASSLVPSSHNEQFF

j_call: TRBJ1-1
v_call: TRBV6-4
clone_size: many
d_call: TRBD1
cdr3_nt: TGTGCCAGCAGTGACCCCCCGGACAGGGAACAAAACGAAGCTTTCTTT
cdr3_aa: CASSDPPDREQNEAFF

j_call: TRBJ2-7
v_call: TRBV20-1
clone_size: many
d_call: NA
cdr3_nt: TGCAGTGCTAGCGGAGATAGTTCCTACGAGCAGTACTTC
cdr3_aa: CSASGDSSYEQYF

j_call: TRBJ2-3
v_call: TRBV6-1
clone_size: many
d_call: TRBD2
cdr3_nt: TGTGCCAGCAGTCGAAGACTAGCGGGAGTGGGCACAGATACGCAGTATTTT
cdr3_aa: CASSRRLAGVGTDTQYF

j_call: TRBJ1-3
v_call: TRBV9
clone_size: many
d_call: NA
cdr3_nt: TGTGCCAGCAGCGTAGCAGGGGCAGTAGCTGGAAACACCATATATTTT
cdr3_aa: CASSVAGAVAGNTIYF

j_call: TRBJ2-4
v_call: TRBV6-2/TRBV6-3
clone_size: many
d_call: NA
cdr3_nt: TGTGCCAGCAGTTACGGGCTGGTCAAAAACATTCAGTACTTC
cdr3_aa: CASSYGLVKNIQYF

j_call: TRBJ1-3
v_call: TRBV6-1
clone_size: many
d_call: TRBD1
cdr3_nt: TGTGCCAGCAGTAAAACAGGGGCCCTCTCTGGAAACACCATATATTTT
cdr3_aa: CASSKTGALSGNTIYF

j_call: TRBJ2-3
v_call: TRBV24-1
clone_size: once
d_call: NA
cdr3_nt: TGTGCCACCAGTGACACGCTCAGGGGTGATACGCAGTATTTT
cdr3_aa: CATSDTLRGDTQYF

j_call: TRBJ2-3
v_call: TRBV7-9
clone_size: many
d_call: NA
cdr3_nt: TGTGCCAGCAGCTACAGCACAGATACGCAGTATTTT
cdr3_aa: CASSYSTDTQYF

j_call: TRBJ2-7
v_call: TRBV11-2
clone_size: many
d_call: TRBD1
cdr3_nt: TGTGCCAGCAGCTATAGTGTTGGGACAGATTACGAGCAGTACTTC
cdr3_aa: CASSYSVGTDYEQYF

j_call: TRBJ2-7
v_call: TRBV5-1
clone_size: many
d_call: NA
cdr3_nt: TGCGCCAGCAGCATCGGGACCTCCTACGAGCAGTACTTC
cdr3_aa: CASSIGTSYEQYF

j_call: TRBJ2-7
v_call: TRBV29-1
clone_size: NA
d_call: NA
cdr3_nt: TGCAGCGTTTCCCAGAACTCCTACGAGCAGTACTTC
cdr3_aa: CSVSQNSYEQYF

j_call: TRBJ2-7
v_call: TRBV7-6
clone_size: NA
d_call: NA
cdr3_nt: TGTGCCAGCAGCCCCACCAATAGCGAACATTACTTC
cdr3_aa: CASSPTNSEHYF

j_call: TRBJ2-7
v_call: TRBV18
clone_size: many
d_call: TRBD2
cdr3_nt: TGTGCCAGCTCCCCAGCGGGAGCCGCCCACGAGCAGTACTTC
cdr3_aa: CASSPAGAAHEQYF

j_call: TRBJ2-1
v_call: TRBV19
clone_size: many
d_call: TRBD2
cdr3_nt: TGTGCCAGTAGTCCTAAGGGAGCGGGAAAGAACAATGAGCAGTTCTTC
cdr3_aa: CASSPKGAGKNNEQFF

j_call: TRBJ1-1
v_call: TRBV12-3/TRBV12-4
clone_size: many
d_call: NA
cdr3_nt: TGTGCCAGCAGTTTGGGGGGGCTTGGGACTGAAGCTTTCTTT
cdr3_aa: CASSLGGLGTEAFF

j_call: TRBJ2-5
v_call: TRBV20-1
clone_size: many
d_call: NA
cdr3_nt: TGCAGTGCTAAACAAGAGACCCAGTACTTC
cdr3_aa: CSAKQETQYF

j_call: TRBJ2-7
v_call: TRBV7-9
clone_size: many
d_call: NA
cdr3_nt: TGTGCCAGCAGTCGGCAGAACTACGAGCAGTACTTC
cdr3_aa: CASSRQNYEQYF

j_call: TRBJ2-7
v_call: TRBV5-6
clone_size: many
d_call: NA
cdr3_nt: TGTGCCAGCAGTGGCGGACTTTCCTACGAGCAGTACTTC
cdr3_aa: CASSGGLSYEQYF

j_call: TRBJ2-2
v_call: TRBV18
clone_size: NA
d_call: NA
cdr3_nt: TGTGCCAGCTCACCTGGAGGGTACACCGGGGAGCTGTCTTTT
cdr3_aa: CASSPGGYTGELSF

j_call: TRBJ1-2
v_call: TRBV4-1
clone_size: many
d_call: NA
cdr3_nt: TGCGCCAGCAGCCAAGATGGTTGGTTTGGCTACACCTTC
cdr3_aa: CASSQDGWFGYTF

j_call: TRBJ2-6
v_call: TRBV5-6
clone_size: many
d_call: TRBD1
cdr3_nt: TGTGCCAGCAGCTATGGACAGGGGGCCTCCGGGGCCAACGTCCTGACTTTC
cdr3_aa: CASSYGQGASGANVLTF

j_call: TRBJ2-5
v_call: TRBV2
clone_size: many
d_call: TRBD2
cdr3_nt: TGTGCCAGCGTAAGCGGGGGGTTACAAGAGACCCAGTACTTC
cdr3_aa: CASVSGGLQETQYF

j_call: TRBJ2-6
v_call: TRBV12-3/TRBV12-4
clone_size: many
d_call: TRBD2
cdr3_nt: TGTGCCAGGGGCCCACTAGCGGTCCCATCTGGGGCCAACGTCCTGACTTTC
cdr3_aa: CARGPLAVPSGANVLTF

j_call: TRBJ2-1
v_call: TRBV6-2/TRBV6-3
clone_size: few
d_call: TRBD1
cdr3_nt: TGTGCCAGCAGTCACACCACGGGACAGGGACCCTATGAGCAGTTCTTC
cdr3_aa: CASSHTTGQGPYEQFF

j_call: TRBJ1-4
v_call: TRBV6-1
clone_size: many
d_call: NA
cdr3_nt: TGTGCCAGCAGATCGCCGGGGGGTGAAAAACTGTTTTTT
cdr3_aa: CASRSPGGEKLFF

j_call: TRBJ2-5
v_call: TRBV6-2/TRBV6-3
clone_size: medium-sized
d_call: NA
cdr3_nt: TGTGCCAGCAAGCGGATCCGGGGGGAGACCCAGTACTTC
cdr3_aa: CASKRIRGETQYF

j_call: TRBJ1-5
v_call: TRBV5-6
clone_size: many
d_call: NA
cdr3_nt: TGTGCCAGCAGCTTAGGAACAGGGCGAAGCAATCAGCCCCAGCATTTT
cdr3_aa: CASSLGTGRSNQPQHF

j_call: TRBJ2-5
v_call: TRBV7-8
clone_size: NA
d_call: TRBD1
cdr3_nt: TGTGCCAGCAGTCCGACACAGGGGGGAAAAAAGACCCAGTACTTC
cdr3_aa: CASSPTQGGKKTQYF

j_call: TRBJ1-5
v_call: TRBV20-1
clone_size: once
d_call: TRBD1
cdr3_nt: TGCAGTGCGACATCTACCGGGACAGGGTACAGTCAGCCCCAGCATTTT
cdr3_aa: CSATSTGTGYSQPQHF